Listed below are T cell receptor beta chains from one sample, sequenced in a study of blood T cell repertoires in COVID-19. Measured with immunoSEQ multiplex PCR; TCRdb has only the in-frame clones, and not every one. The sample has about 350,000 clones, about 90% seen once. Material for sequencing was PBMCs or T cells enriched from blood (not recorded which). Source of these receptors: a woman in her thirties who had been exposed to COVID-19. Each CDR3 is given without its conserved first and last residue. A D gene is named only where the DNA matches it firmly.

>TRBJ2-1|TRBD1|TRBV4-2
ASSQGAGDRQF
>TRBJ1-5|-|TRBV5-6
ASSLGSVNQPQH
>TRBJ1-2|TRBD1|TRBV6-1
ASSEPDRGVGYT
>TRBJ2-1|TRBD2|TRBV5-1
ASSPGLAGGAGDDEQF
>TRBJ1-6|-|TRBV6-4
ASSDEGVPHSPLH
>TRBJ2-7|TRBD2|TRBV12-3/TRBV12-4
ASSGSGSHEQY
>TRBJ2-7|TRBD1|TRBV24-1
ATSEGQGLAYEQY
>TRBJ1-5|-|TRBV28
ASSLWQDSNQPQH
>TRBJ2-2|-|TRBV27
ASRKLLREVDTGELF
>TRBJ2-5|-|TRBV19
ASSGPGRETQY
>TRBJ1-1|-|TRBV27
ASSQHSGGNTEAF
>TRBJ2-5|-|TRBV19
ASSIPSKGNSETQY
>TRBJ1-5|-|TRBV2
ASSESWQGQH
>TRBJ1-6|-|TRBV7-3
ASSFQGYNSPLH
>TRBJ1-5|TRBD1|TRBV15
ATSRDPGQGAGAQH
>TRBJ2-1|TRBD2|TRBV28
ASALLAGGSYNEQF
>TRBJ2-7|TRBD2|TRBV28
ASSGTSGTVWLLYEQY
>TRBJ2-5|TRBD1|TRBV5-1
ASSLETGLKETQY
>TRBJ1-5|TRBD1|TRBV10-3
AISGTGYNQPQH
>TRBJ1-5|-|TRBV28
ASSLSGNQPQH
>TRBJ2-7|-|TRBV28
ASSSPQGLDLYEQY
>TRBJ1-1|-|TRBV7-2
ASSLGTGLNTEAF
>TRBJ1-5|-|TRBV11-2
ASSLGHESNQPQH
>TRBJ2-1|-|TRBV28
ASSTVRDEQF
>TRBJ1-5|TRBD1|TRBV7-9
ASSLALRQGVGNQPQH
>TRBJ2-5|-|TRBV18
ASSPPSGEETQY
>TRBJ2-3|TRBD2|TRBV9
ASSPSGLAGPTDTQY
>TRBJ2-7|TRBD2|TRBV3-1/TRBV3-2
ASSPRTSVNYEQY
>TRBJ2-2|TRBD2|TRBV28
ASTSLGEGNTGELF
>TRBJ2-7|-|TRBV21-1
ASSKRKTDRGPYEQY
>TRBJ2-5|TRBD1|TRBV29-1
TFRQGETQY
>TRBJ2-5|TRBD1|TRBV4-1
ASSQADREETQY
>TRBJ1-2|TRBD1|TRBV2
ASSERGQAGYT
>TRBJ2-7|TRBD2|TRBV4-1
ASSARERDAYEQY
>TRBJ2-1|-|TRBV19
ASRPDRSSYNEQF